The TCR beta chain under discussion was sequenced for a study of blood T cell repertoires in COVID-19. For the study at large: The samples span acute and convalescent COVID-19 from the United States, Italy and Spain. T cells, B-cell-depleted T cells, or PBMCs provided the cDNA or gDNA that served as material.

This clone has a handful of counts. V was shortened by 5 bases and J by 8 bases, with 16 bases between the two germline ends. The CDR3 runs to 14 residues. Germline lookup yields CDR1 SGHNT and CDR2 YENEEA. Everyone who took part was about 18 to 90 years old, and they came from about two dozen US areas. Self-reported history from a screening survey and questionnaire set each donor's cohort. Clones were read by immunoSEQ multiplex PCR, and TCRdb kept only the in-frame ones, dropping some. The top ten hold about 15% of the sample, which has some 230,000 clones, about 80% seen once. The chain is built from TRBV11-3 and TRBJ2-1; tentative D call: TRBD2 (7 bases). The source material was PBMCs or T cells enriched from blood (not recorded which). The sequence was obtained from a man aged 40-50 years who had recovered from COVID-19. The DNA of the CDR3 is TGTGCCAGCAGCCGCATGGGGGGGCCCTATGAGCAGTTCTTC. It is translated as CASSRMGGPYEQFF.